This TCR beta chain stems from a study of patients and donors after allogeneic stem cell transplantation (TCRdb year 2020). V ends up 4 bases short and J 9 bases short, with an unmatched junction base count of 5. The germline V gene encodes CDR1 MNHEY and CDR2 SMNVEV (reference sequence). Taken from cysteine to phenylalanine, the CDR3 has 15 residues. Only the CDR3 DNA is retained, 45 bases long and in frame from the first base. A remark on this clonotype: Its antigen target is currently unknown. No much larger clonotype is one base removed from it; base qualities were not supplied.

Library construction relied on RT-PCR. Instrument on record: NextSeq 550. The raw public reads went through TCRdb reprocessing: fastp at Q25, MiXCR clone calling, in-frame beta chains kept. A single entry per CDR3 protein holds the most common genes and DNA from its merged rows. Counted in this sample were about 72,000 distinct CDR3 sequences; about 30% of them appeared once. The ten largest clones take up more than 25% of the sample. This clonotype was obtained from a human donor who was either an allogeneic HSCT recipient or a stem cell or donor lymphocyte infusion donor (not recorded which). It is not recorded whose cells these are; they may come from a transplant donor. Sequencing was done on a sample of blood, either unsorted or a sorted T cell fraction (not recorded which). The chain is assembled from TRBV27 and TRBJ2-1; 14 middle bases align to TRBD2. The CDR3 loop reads CASSSSGLAGGEQFF. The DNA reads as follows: TGTGCCAGCAGTTCCTCCGGACTAGCGGGAGGTGAGCAGTTCTTC.